A selection of T cell receptor beta chains follows, all from one sample in a study of human T cells and chemical hapten exposure. MiXCR, run by TCRdb on the RACE reads, gives a single entry per CDR3 protein. The sample consists of around 40,000 distinct CDR3 sequences, about 13% of them appearing once. The sample in question was whole blood, obtained in connection with sensitization to the hapten diphenylcyclopropenone (DPC). The receptor set was obtained from a woman in her thirties or forties with alopecia areata. Some clones in this sample may be carry-over from other donors' samples. Both conserved end residues are part of each CDR3.

j_call v_call cdr3_aa
TRBJ2-7 TRBV9 CASSPRDLYEQYF
TRBJ2-5 TRBV5-4 CASSLASGKQETQYF
TRBJ2-3 TRBV19 CASSAWTDSTDTQYF
TRBJ1-1 TRBV6-1 CASKPDSTNTEAFF
TRBJ2-7 TRBV29-1 CSVAGGSYEQYF
TRBJ2-7 TRBV7-9 CASSLGSVPEQYF
TRBJ2-2 TRBV9 CASSVEAGSNTGELFF
TRBJ2-5 TRBV2 CASSFDSPGETQYF
TRBJ2-7 TRBV29-1 CSARTGTYEQYF
TRBJ2-1 TRBV7-9 CASSPRTRRNNEQFF
TRBJ2-7 TRBV6-6 CASGRAGEQYF
TRBJ1-1 TRBV11-2 CASSRENTEAFF
TRBJ1-2 TRBV6-1 CASSDARHYGYTF
TRBJ1-5 TRBV7-2 CASSNGGNQPQHF
TRBJ2-3 TRBV20-1 CSASERTDTQYF
TRBJ2-7 TRBV18 CASSPPRPNYEQYF
TRBJ1-1 TRBV28 CASSSPSITERSFF
TRBJ1-6 TRBV7-8 CASSLGQDNSPLHF
TRBJ2-6 TRBV20-1 CSAEGQGSGANVLTF
TRBJ2-1 TRBV27 CASSLWLTGGGNEQFF
TRBJ2-2 TRBV29-1 CSVAGDGGLNTGELFF
TRBJ2-7 TRBV28 CASSLYPYEQYF
TRBJ1-5 TRBV29-1 CSVAEGFNQPQHF
TRBJ2-1 TRBV29-1 CSVLAGLGNEQFF
TRBJ1-6 TRBV20-1 CSAPSGPGSPLHF
TRBJ1-2 TRBV5-4 CASSLATAANYGYTF
TRBJ1-1 TRBV20-1 CSASQGALGWDPFF
TRBJ2-3 TRBV7-4 CASSLWRVSTDTQYF
TRBJ1-1 TRBV10-2 CASSEPSAGRGPTEAFF
TRBJ2-5 TRBV27 CASSLRGQETQYF
TRBJ2-5 TRBV11-3 CASSQTRGETQYF
TRBJ2-5 TRBV20-1 CSASDRGLETQYF
TRBJ2-3 TRBV20-1 CSASRLAGTTDTQYF
TRBJ1-5 TRBV5-1 CASSLAPGNQPQHF
TRBJ1-2 TRBV29-1 CSARTGGDYGYTF
TRBJ2-2 TRBV5-6 CASRHQGQVNTGELFF
TRBJ2-7 TRBV3-2 CASSPGAGFYEQYF
TRBJ2-5 TRBV28 CASSQDYQETQYF
TRBJ1-1 TRBV30 CAWAMNTEAFF
TRBJ1-5 TRBV28 CASSSTTKQPQHF
TRBJ1-1 TRBV10-3 CAIREGTGQGRTEAFF